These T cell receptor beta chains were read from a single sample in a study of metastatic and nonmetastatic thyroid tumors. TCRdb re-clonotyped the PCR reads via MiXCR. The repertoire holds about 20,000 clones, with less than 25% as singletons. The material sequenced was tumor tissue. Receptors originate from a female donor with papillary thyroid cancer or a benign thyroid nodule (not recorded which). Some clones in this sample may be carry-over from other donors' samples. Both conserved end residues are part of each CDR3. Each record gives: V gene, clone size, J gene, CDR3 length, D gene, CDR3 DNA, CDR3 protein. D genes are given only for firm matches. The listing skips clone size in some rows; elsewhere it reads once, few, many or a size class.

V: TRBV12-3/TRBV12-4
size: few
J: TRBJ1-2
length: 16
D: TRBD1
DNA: TGTGCCAGCAGTTTGGGGGCAGGGGGACGGTACTATGGCTACACCTTC
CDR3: CASSLGAGGRYYGYTF

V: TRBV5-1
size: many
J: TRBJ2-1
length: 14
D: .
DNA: TGCGCCAGCAGGGGGGACACCACAACAAATGAGCAGTTCTTC
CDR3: CASRGDTTTNEQFF

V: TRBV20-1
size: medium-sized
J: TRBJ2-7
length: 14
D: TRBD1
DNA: TGCAGTGCTAGATTCCGGGACAGGGGGCTCGAGCAGTACTTC
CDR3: CSARFRDRGLEQYF

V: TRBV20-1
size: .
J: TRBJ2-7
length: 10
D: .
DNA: TGCAGTGCAAACAGGGACGAGCAGTACTTC
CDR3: CSANRDEQYF

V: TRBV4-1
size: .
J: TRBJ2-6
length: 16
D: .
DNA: TGCGCCAGCAGCCAAGATAGAGGGTCTGGGGCCAACGTCCTGACTTTC
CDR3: CASSQDRGSGANVLTF

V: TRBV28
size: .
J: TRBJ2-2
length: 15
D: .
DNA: TGTGCCAGCAGTAAAGGGGGGGAGTACACCGGGGAGCTGTTTTTT
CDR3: CASSKGGEYTGELFF

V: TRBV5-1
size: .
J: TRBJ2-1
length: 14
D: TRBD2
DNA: TGCGCCAGCAAGACTAGCGGGAGTGGTAATGAGCAGTTCTTC
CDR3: CASKTSGSGNEQFF

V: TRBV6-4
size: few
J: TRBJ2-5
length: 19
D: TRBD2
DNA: TGTGCCAGCAGTGACTCGAGTCTACTAGCGGGAGGGGGGGGGGAGACCCAGTACTTC
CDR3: CASSDSSLLAGGGGETQYF

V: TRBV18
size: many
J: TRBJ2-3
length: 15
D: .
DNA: TGTGCCAGCTCTAACTTCCGGGGATACACAGATACGCAGTATTTT
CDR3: CASSNFRGYTDTQYF

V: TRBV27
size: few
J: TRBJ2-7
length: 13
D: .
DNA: TGTGCCAGCAGTACCAGGGTATCCTACGAGCAGTACTTC
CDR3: CASSTRVSYEQYF

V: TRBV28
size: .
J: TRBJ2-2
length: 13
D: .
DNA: TGTGCCAGCAGTTTCCGGGGATCCAGGGAGCTGTTTTTT
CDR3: CASSFRGSRELFF

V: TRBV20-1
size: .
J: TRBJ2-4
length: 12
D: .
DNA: TGCAGTGCTCTGGGGGAAAAAAACATTCAGTACTTC
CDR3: CSALGEKNIQYF

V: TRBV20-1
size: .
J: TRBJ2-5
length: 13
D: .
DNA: TGCAGTGCTGGGCCGGCGGCACAAGAGACCCAGTACTTC
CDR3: CSAGPAAQETQYF

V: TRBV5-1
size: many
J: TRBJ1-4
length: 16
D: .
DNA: TGCGCCAGCAGCTACCGCCCCGGGCCGAGTAATGAAAAACTGTTTTTT
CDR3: CASSYRPGPSNEKLFF

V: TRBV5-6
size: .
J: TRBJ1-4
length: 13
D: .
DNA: TGTGCCAGCAGCCTCCGACAGCATGAAAAACTGTTTTTT
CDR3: CASSLRQHEKLFF

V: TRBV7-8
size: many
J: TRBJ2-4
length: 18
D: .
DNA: TGTGCCAGCAGCTTAGTTAATGCCAAAGATAGATCCAAAAACATTCAGTACTTC
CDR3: CASSLVNAKDRSKNIQYF

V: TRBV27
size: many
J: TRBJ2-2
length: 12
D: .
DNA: TGTGCCACCCTCCGTAACACCGGGGAGCTGTTTTTT
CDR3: CATLRNTGELFF

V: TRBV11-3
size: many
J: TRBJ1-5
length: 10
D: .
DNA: TGTGCCAGCAGCGATCAGCCCCAGCATTTT
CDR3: CASSDQPQHF

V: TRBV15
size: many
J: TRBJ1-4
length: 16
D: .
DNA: TGTGCCACCAGCAGAGATAAGGGGATCTCAGGGGAAAAACTGTTTTTT
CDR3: CATSRDKGISGEKLFF

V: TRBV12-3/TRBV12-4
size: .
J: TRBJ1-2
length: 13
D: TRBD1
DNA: TGTGCCAGCAGCCGGGGACAGGGTGATGGCTACACCTTC
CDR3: CASSRGQGDGYTF

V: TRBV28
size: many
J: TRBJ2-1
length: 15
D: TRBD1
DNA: TGTGCCAGCAGTCCCTCGGGACAGACCTACAATGAGCAGTTCTTC
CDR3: CASSPSGQTYNEQFF

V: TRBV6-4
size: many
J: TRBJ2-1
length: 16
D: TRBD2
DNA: TGTGCCAGCAGTGACCCGATAGCGGGAGGGGAAGATGAGCAGTTCTTC
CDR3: CASSDPIAGGEDEQFF

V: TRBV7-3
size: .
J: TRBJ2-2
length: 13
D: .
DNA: TGTGCCAGCAGCTTAACGAACACCGGGGAGCTGTTTTTT
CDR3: CASSLTNTGELFF